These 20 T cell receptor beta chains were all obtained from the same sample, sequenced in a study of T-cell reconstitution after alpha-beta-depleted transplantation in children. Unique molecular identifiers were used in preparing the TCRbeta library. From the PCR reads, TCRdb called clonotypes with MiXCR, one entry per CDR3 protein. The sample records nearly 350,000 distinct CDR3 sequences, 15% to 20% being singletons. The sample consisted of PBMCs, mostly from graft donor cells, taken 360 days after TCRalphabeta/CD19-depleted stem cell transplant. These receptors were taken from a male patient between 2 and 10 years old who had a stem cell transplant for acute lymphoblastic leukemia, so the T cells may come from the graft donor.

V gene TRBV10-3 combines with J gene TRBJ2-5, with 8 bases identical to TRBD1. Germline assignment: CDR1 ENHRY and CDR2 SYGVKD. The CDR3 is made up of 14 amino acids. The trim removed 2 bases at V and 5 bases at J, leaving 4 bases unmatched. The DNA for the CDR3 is TGTGCCATCAGTGAGCTCCGACAGGGGGAGACCCAGTACTTC. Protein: CAISELRQGETQYF.

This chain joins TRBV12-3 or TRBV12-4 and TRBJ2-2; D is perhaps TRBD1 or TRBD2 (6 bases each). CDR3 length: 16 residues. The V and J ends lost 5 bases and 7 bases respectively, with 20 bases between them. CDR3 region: CASSTSGGVGDGELFF. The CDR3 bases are TGTGCCAGCAGTACCTCCGGGGGCGTTGGGGACGGGGAGCTGTTTTTT.

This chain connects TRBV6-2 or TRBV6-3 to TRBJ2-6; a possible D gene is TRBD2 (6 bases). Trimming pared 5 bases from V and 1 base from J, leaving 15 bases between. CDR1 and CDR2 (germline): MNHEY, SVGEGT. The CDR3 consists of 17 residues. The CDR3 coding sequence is TGTGCCAGCAGTCGCCGGGAGATCGTGTCTGGGGCCAACGTCCTGACTTTC. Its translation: CASSRREIVSGANVLTF.

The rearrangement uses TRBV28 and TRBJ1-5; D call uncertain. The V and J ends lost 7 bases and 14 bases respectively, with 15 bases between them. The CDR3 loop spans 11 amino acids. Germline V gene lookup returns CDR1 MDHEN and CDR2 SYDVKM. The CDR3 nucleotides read TGTGCCAGCATGGAAAGATCCCAGGAGCATTTT. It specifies CASMERSQEHF.

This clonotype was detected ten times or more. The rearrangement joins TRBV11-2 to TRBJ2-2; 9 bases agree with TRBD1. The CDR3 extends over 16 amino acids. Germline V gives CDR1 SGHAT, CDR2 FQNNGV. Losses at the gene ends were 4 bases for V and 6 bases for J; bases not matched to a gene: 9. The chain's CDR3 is CASSWGTGQNPGELFF. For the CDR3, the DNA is TGTGCCAGCAGCTGGGGGACAGGGCAGAATCCCGGGGAGCTGTTTTTT.

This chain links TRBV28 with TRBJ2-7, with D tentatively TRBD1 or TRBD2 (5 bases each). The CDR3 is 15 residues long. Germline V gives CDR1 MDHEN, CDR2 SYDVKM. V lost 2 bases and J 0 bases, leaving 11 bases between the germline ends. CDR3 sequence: CASSLGDGYSYEQYF. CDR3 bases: TGTGCCAGCAGTTTAGGGGACGGTTACTCCTACGAGCAGTACTTC.

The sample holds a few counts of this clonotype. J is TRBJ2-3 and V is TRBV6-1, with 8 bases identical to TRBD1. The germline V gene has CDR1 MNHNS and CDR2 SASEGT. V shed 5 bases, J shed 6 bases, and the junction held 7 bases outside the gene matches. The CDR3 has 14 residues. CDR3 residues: CASSSRGQRDTQYF. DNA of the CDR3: TGTGCCAGCAGTAGCAGGGGGCAGAGGGATACGCAGTATTTT.

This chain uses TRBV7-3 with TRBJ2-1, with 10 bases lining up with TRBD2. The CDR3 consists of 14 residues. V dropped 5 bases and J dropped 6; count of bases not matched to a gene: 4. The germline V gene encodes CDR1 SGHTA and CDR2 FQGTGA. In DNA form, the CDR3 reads TGTGCCAGCAGCGCACTAGCGGGGTTCAATGAGCAGTTCTTC. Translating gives CASSALAGFNEQFF.

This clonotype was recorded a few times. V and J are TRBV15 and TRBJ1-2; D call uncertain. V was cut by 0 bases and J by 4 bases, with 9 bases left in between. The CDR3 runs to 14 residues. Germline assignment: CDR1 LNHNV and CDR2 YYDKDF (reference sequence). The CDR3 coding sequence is TGTGCCACCAGCAGAGAGCAGAGGCTCTATGGCTACACCTTC. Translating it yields CATSREQRLYGYTF.

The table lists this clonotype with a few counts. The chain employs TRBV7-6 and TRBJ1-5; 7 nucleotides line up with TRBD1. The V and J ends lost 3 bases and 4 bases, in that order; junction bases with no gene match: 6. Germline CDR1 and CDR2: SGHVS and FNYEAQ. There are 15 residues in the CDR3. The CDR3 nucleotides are TGTGCCAGCAGCTTCAGTTCGACAGGGAATCAGCCCCAGCATTTT. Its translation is CASSFSSTGNQPQHF.

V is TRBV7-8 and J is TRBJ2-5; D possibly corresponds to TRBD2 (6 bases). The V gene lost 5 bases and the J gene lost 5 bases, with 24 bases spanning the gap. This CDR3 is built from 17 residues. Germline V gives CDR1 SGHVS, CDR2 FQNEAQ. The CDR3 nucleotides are TGTGCCAGCAGCCTACTCGGGGGTGAAAGTCAACGGGAGACCCAGTACTTC. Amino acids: CASSLLGGESQRETQYF.

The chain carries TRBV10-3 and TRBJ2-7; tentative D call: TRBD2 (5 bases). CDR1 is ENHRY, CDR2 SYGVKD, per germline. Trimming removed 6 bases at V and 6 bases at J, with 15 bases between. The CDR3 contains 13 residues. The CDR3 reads CAISGVGAPEQYF. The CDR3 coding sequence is TGTGCCATCAGCGGGGTGGGTGCTCCCGAGCAGTACTTC.

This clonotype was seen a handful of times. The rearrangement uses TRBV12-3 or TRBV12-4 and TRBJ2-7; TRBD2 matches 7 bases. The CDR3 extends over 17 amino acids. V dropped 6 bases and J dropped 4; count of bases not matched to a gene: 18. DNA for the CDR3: TGTGCCAGCAGCCATATCGTCGGGGGGAGGTTTCGGTACGAGCAGTACTTC. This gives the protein CASSHIVGGRFRYEQYF.

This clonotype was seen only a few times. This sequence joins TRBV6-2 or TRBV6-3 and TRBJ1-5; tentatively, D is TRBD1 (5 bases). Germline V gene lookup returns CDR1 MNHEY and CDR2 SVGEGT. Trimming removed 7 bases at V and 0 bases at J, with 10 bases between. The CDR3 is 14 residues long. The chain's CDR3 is CASTGAYSNQPQHF. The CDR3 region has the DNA TGTGCCAGCACCGGGGCATATAGCAATCAGCCCCAGCATTTT.

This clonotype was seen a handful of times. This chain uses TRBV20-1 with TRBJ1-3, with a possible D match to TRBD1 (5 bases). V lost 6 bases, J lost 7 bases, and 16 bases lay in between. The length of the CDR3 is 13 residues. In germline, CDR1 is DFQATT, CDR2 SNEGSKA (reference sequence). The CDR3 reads CSATPGIPNTIYF. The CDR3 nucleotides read TGCAGTGCCACCCCAGGGATTCCGAACACCATATATTTT.

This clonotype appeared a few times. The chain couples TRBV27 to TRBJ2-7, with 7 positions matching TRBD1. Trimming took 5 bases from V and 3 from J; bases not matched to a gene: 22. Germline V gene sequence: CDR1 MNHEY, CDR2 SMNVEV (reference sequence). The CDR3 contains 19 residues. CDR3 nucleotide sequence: TGTGCCAGCAGTCTCCGACTGTCGCCGGGACAGCGAATCGGCTACGAGCAGTACTTC. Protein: CASSLRLSPGQRIGYEQYF.

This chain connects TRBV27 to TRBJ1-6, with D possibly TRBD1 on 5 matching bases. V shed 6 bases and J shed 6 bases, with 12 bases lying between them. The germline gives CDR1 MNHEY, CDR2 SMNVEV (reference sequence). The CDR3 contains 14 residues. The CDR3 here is CASSFGAGNSPLHF. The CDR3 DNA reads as TGTGCCAGCAGCTTTGGGGCGGGTAATTCACCCCTCCACTTT.

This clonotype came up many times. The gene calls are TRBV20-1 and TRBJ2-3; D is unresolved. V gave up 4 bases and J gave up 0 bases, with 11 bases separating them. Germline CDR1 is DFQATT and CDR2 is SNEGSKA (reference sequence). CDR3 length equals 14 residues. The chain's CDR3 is CSAMRTASTDTQYF. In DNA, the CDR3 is TGCAGTGCTATGCGGACCGCTAGCACAGATACGCAGTATTTT.

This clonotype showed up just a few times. The CDR3 protein is CASSEGGITAEQYF. The DNA for the CDR3 is TGTGCCAGCAGTGAGGGAGGGATTACAGCCGAGCAGTACTTC. The V gene is TRBV6-1, the J gene TRBJ2-7; 7 bases are shared with TRBD2. The CDR3 runs 14 residues. Germline V gives CDR1 MNHNS, CDR2 SASEGT. The ends lost 3 bases at V and 6 bases at J; junction bases unmatched: 8.

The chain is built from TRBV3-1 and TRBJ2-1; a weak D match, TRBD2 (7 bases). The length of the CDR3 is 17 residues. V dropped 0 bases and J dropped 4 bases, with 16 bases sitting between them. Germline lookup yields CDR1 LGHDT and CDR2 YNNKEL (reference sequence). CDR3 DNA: TGTGCCAGCAGCCAAGAAGTGGGAGGGGGAGCATACAATGAGCAGTTCTTC. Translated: CASSQEVGGGAYNEQFF.